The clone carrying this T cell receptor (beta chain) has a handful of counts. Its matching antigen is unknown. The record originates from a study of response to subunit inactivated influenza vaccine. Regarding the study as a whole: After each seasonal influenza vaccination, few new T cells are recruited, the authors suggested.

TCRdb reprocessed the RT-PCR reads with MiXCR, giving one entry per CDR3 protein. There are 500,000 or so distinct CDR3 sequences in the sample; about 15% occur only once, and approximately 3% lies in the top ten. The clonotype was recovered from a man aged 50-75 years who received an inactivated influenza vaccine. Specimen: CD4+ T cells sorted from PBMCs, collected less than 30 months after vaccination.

CDR3 coding DNA: TGTGCCAGCAGTTACCGGACCGCACCTACATCCGGCTACACCTTC. Its protein product is CASSYRTAPTSGYTF. The chain combines TRBV6-5 with TRBJ1-2; D remains ambiguous. CDR3 size: 15 residues. Germline lookup yields CDR1 MNHEY and CDR2 SVGAGI. The V end was cut by 2 bases, the J end by 8 bases, with 18 bases between.